This T cell receptor beta chain was recovered during a study of sequential checkpoint blockade in melanoma. Described treatment: randomized to nivolumab then ipilimumab (arm A) or the reverse (arm B). None of the patients previously received DNA-damaging chemotherapy. From thawed PBMCs, live CD3+CD8+ cells negative for CD19 and CD56 were sorted. This clone was observed a handful of times. TCRdb keeps only in-frame clones here, not all; method: immunoSEQ multiplex PCR. The sample includes 30,000 to 40,000 clones, about 88% seen only once; the top ten take around 12%. V lost 1 base, J lost 7 bases, and 15 bases lay in between. Per germline, CDR1 MGHDK and CDR2 SYGVNS. This CDR3 comprises 15 residues.

The specimen comprised CD8+ T cells sorted from blood (inferred from file names), sampled from a patient given nivolumab and ipilimumab in sequence. The TCR sequence derives from a human donor with melanoma. The genes are TRBV25-1 and TRBJ2-3, with D possibly being TRBD2 (6 bases). The CDR3 DNA sequence: TGTGCCAGCAGTGAATGGGGACTCCCAGATTATACGCAGTATTTT. This translates into CASSEWGLPDYTQYF.